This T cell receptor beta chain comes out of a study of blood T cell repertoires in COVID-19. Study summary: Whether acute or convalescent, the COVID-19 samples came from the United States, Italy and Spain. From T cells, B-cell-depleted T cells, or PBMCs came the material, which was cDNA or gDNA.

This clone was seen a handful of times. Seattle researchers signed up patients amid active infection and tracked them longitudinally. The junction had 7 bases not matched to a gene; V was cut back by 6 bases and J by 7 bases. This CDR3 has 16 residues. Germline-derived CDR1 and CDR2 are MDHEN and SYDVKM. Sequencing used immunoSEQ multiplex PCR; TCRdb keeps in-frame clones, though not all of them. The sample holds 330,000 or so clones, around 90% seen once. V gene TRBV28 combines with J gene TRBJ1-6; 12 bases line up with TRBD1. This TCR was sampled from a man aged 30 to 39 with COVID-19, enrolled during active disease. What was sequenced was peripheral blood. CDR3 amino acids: CASSPLGTGGNSPLHF. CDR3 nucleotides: TGTGCCAGCAGCCCCCTGGGGACAGGGGGCAATTCACCCCTCCACTTT.